The 10 T cell receptor beta chains below all came from one sample that was sequenced in a study of early T cells in non-severe SARS-CoV-2 infection. Using its own MiXCR run on the 5' RACE reads, TCRdb lists one record per CDR3 protein. The profile shows about 100,000 distinct CDR3 sequences, 13% of them singletons. The source material was whole blood. The receptors stem from an adult who was a healthcare worker with PCR-confirmed SARS-CoV-2 infection or an uninfected control (not recorded which).

This clonotype was picked up many times. The chain uses TRBV3-2 and TRBJ2-5; TRBD1 is taken as the D call from the table, unchecked against the DNA. TRBV3-2 counts as a pseudogene. CDR3 length equals 14 residues. The chain's CDR3 is CASSQAPFQETQYF. The CDR3 DNA reads TGTGCCAGCAGCCAAGCCCCTTTCCAAGAGACCCAGTACTTC.

The chain combines TRBV7-9 with TRBJ2-1; no reliable D call. V shed 2 bases and J shed 3 bases, with 14 bases lying between them. The V gene's germline CDR1 is SEHNR and CDR2 FQNEAQ (reference sequence). The CDR3 has 16 amino acids. The CDR3 reads CASSLFRVPVYNEQFF. CDR3 sequence (DNA): TGTGCCAGCAGCTTATTTCGGGTCCCGGTCTACAATGAGCAGTTCTTC.

This clonotype turned up a few times. The chain combines TRBV6-5 with TRBJ2-5; a possible D gene is TRBD2 (5 bases). This CDR3 region has 12 residues. V was cut by 8 bases and J by 4 bases, with 11 bases left in between. Germline values: CDR1 MNHEY, CDR2 SVGAGI. In DNA form, the CDR3 reads TGTGCCAGCCGAACTAGAGGAGAGACCCAGTACTTC. Encoded protein: CASRTRGETQYF.

This clonotype was counted many times. The chain is built from TRBV2 and TRBJ2-2; D unclear. V lost 8 bases, J lost 6 bases, and 4 bases lay in between. Germline loops: CDR1 SNHLY, CDR2 FYNNEI. This CDR3 region has 10 residues. CDR3 residues: CASQAGELFF. The CDR3 region has the DNA TGTGCCAGCCAGGCCGGGGAGCTGTTTTTT.

J is TRBJ2-7 and V is TRBV3-1, with 9 nucleotides matching TRBD1. This CDR3 has 15 amino acids. V trimming: 2 bases; J trimming: 4 bases; junction bases outside the gene matches: 6. Germline-derived CDR1 and CDR2 are LGHDT and YNNKEL (reference sequence). The CDR3 bases are TGTGCCAGCAGCCAACTACAGGGGGCGGTTTACGAGCAGTACTTC. It translates to CASSQLQGAVYEQYF.

V and J are TRBV3-1 and TRBJ2-7; D is perhaps TRBD1 (6 bases). Germline CDR1 LGHDT, CDR2 YNNKEL (reference sequence). V was shortened by 0 bases and J by 6 bases, with 12 bases between the two germline ends. The CDR3 consists of 14 residues. This CDR3 reads CASSQDSWGLEQYF. CDR3 DNA: TGTGCCAGCAGCCAAGATTCTTGGGGGCTCGAGCAGTACTTC.

This clonotype was picked up many times. This rearrangement joins TRBV5-5 to TRBJ2-3, with 8 positions matching TRBD1. The CDR3 runs 14 residues. With 4 bases clipped from V and 2 bases from J, the junction kept 3 bases outside the gene matches. The germline V gene has CDR1 SGHKS and CDR2 YYEKEE (reference sequence). The CDR3 DNA follows: TGTGCCAGCAGCCGGGACAGGCCCACAGATACGCAGTATTTT. It translates to CASSRDRPTDTQYF. Using reference TRBV5-5 and TRBJ2-3 for the parts outside the CDR3, the full variable domain is DAGVTQSPTHLIKTRGQQVTLRCSPISGHKSVSWYQQVLGQGPQFIFQYYEKEERGRGNFPDRFSARQFPNYSSELNVNALLLGDSALYLCASSRDRPTDTQYFGPGTRLTVL.

This clonotype was found many times. V is TRBV20-1 and J is TRBJ1-1, with TRBD1 matching 7 bases. The V and J ends lost 5 bases and 3 bases, in that order; junction bases with no gene match: 9. The CDR3 totals 14 residues. Germline assignment: CDR1 DFQATT and CDR2 SNEGSKA (reference sequence). CDR3: CSAGGRGLDTEAFF. The CDR3 nucleotides are TGCAGTGCTGGGGGTAGGGGGCTCGACACTGAAGCTTTCTTT.

This chain joins TRBV28 and TRBJ1-5; D gene unclear. This CDR3 region has 16 residues. Germline V gene sequence: CDR1 MDHEN, CDR2 SYDVKM. Trimming took off 4 bases at V and 4 bases at J, with 17 bases between the two ends. The chain's CDR3 is CASSSARVGLNQPQHF. In DNA form, the CDR3 reads TGTGCCAGCAGTTCCGCTCGGGTAGGATTAAATCAGCCCCAGCATTTT.

This clonotype was seen more than once but under ten times. The CDR3 sequence: CSATREGTAYGYTF. CDR3 bases: TGCAGTGCTACCAGAGAAGGGACAGCCTATGGCTACACCTTC. The chain couples TRBV20-1 to TRBJ1-2; TRBD1 aligns across 7 bases. CDR3 size: 14 residues. Germline V gene sequence: CDR1 DFQATT, CDR2 SNEGSKA (reference sequence). V gave up 4 bases and J gave up 4 bases; unmatched junction bases: 9.